This T cell receptor beta chain was sequenced in a study of identifying expanded T cells in peripheral blood. CDR1 is SNHLY, CDR2 FYNNEI, per germline. With 11 bases removed from V and 0 bases from J, the gap between germline ends came to 12 bases. This CDR3 has 13 amino acids. This clone appeared a few times. Healthy donors had no documented immune events, such as infections, while sampled. The assay was immunoSEQ multiplex PCR, and TCRdb's table has in-frame clones only and misses some. The repertoire includes around 100,000 clones, 88% of them detected once, and roughly 6% sits in the top ten. The sequence derives from a person aged 18 to 75 in good health. The V call is TRBV2, the J call TRBJ2-3; weak D call: TRBD2 (6 bases). Sequenced: blood. The CDR3 coding sequence is TGTGCCGCGAGTGGGACTAGCACAGATACGCAGTATTTT. Its translation: CAASGTSTDTQYF.